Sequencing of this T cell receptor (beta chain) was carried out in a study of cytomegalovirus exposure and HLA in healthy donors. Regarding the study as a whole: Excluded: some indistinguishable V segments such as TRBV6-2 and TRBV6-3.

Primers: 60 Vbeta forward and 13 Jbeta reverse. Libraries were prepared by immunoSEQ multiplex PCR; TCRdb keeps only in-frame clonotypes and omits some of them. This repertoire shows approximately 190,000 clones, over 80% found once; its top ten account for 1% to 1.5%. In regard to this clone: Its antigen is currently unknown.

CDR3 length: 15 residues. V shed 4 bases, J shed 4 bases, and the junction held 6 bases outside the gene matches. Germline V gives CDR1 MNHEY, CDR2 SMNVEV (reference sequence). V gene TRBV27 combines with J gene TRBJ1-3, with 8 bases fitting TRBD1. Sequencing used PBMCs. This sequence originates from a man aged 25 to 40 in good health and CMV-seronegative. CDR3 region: CASSSQGAKGNTIYF. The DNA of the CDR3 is TGTGCCAGCAGTTCCCAGGGGGCGAAAGGAAACACCATATATTTT.